This is a list of T cell receptor beta chains from one sample in a study of Graves' ophthalmopathy and Graves' hyperthyroidism. TCRdb redid the calling of the multiplex PCR reads with MiXCR, one entry per CDR3 protein. The sample has 600,000 to 950,000 distinct CDR3 sequences, roughly 40% seen once; the top ten hold approximately 46%. What was sequenced was peripheral blood. These receptors originate from an adult man with Graves' ophthalmopathy. Each CDR3 is given with its conserved first and last residue. A D gene is named only where the DNA matches it firmly. Where a row states a size, it is once, few, many or the class of an expanded clone; other rows omit it.

D	size	V	J	DNA	CDR3
.	.	TRBV7-8	TRBJ1-4	TGTGCCAGCAGCTTAGACGGCGGGAGACGGGACACAACTAATGAAAAACTGTTTTTT	CASSLDGGRRDTTNEKLFF
.	few	TRBV9	TRBJ2-7	TGTGCCAGCAGCGCCAGAGGTCTCGGCAACGAGCAGTACTTC	CASSARGLGNEQYF
TRBD1	many	TRBV7-9	TRBJ2-6	TGTGCCAGCAGCCCCGGGACAGTGGTCTCTGGGGCCAACGTCCTGACTTTC	CASSPGTVVSGANVLTF
.	few	TRBV11-2	TRBJ2-2	TGTGCCAGCAGCACCGGGGTAAACACCGGGGAGCTGTTTTTT	CASSTGVNTGELFF
.	.	TRBV29-1	TRBJ1-1	TGCAGCGTTGAAGTCGGGGGGCGGGACACTGAAGCTTTCTTT	CSVEVGGRDTEAFF
.	.	TRBV6-5	TRBJ1-1	TGTGCCAGCAGTCAAGGCTCAGGTCAGCTCATGAACACTGAAGCTTTCTTT	CASSQGSGQLMNTEAFF
.	few	TRBV7-9	TRBJ1-2	TGTGCCAGCAGCCCTTCTCTCCCAGGGCTAAAAACTTATGGCTACACCTTC	CASSPSLPGLKTYGYTF
.	many	TRBV7-9	TRBJ1-1	TGTGCCAGCAGCCGAAACGGGGCCCTGAACACTGAAGCTTTCTTT	CASSRNGALNTEAFF
TRBD2	many	TRBV25-1	TRBJ2-5	TGTGCCAGCAGTGAACCAGCGGGGGGGAGGGGAGGGACCCAAGAGACCCAGTACTTC	CASSEPAGGRGGTQETQYF
.	.	TRBV7-6	TRBJ1-5	TGTGCCAACAGCCCAGGGGCCGGTATTCAGCCCCAGCATTTT	CANSPGAGIQPQHF
.	few	TRBV5-1	TRBJ1-4	TGCGCCAGCAGCTTGGTTGGCAGGTATACAACTAATGAAAAACTGTTTTTT	CASSLVGRYTTNEKLFF
.	many	TRBV2	TRBJ1-5	TGTGCCAGCAGCGCCAGACAGAATCGCAATCAGCCCCAGCATTTT	CASSARQNRNQPQHF
TRBD1	few	TRBV20-1	TRBJ1-2	TGCAGTGCACGAGGTGAAGGGGGCAACTCTGGCTACACCTTC	CSARGEGGNSGYTF
.	.	TRBV11-1	TRBJ2-6	TGTGCCAGCAGCTTGGAAGGACAGGGGGCCAACGTCCTGACTTTC	CASSLEGQGANVLTF
.	few	TRBV29-1	TRBJ2-6	TGCAGCGTTGTACAGGGGGCCAACGTCCTGACTTTC	CSVVQGANVLTF
.	.	TRBV11-2	TRBJ1-2	TGTGCCAGCAGCCAAGCGGGAGTATACGGCTACACCTTC	CASSQAGVYGYTF
.	many	TRBV19	TRBJ1-1	TGTGCCAGTAGTATAGGGGGGGCGCAGGCTGAAGCTTTCTTT	CASSIGGAQAEAFF
.	many	TRBV19	TRBJ2-7	TGTGCCACCACTCAAAAGGGGACGATTGGCTACGAGCAGTACTTC	CATTQKGTIGYEQYF
.	.	TRBV12-3/TRBV12-4	TRBJ1-1	TGTGCTAGTGGTTTGGTAGACGGAGAAGCTTTCTTT	CASGLVDGEAFF
TRBD2	many	TRBV29-1	TRBJ2-5	TGCAGCGTGACTAGCGGGAGCTACCAAGAGACCCAGTACTTC	CSVTSGSYQETQYF
.	few	TRBV14	TRBJ1-1	TGTGCCAGCAGCGCTACAGAGACAATGAACACTGAAGCTTTCTTT	CASSATETMNTEAFF
TRBD2	few	TRBV20-1	TRBJ2-5	TGCAGTGCTACTAGCGGGGGGGCGGAGACCCAGTACTTC	CSATSGGAETQYF
.	.	TRBV24-1	TRBJ1-4	TGTGCCACCAGTGACCCTGGGACTCCAAACATTTTTAAACTGTTTTTT	CATSDPGTPNIFKLFF
.	many	TRBV10-3	TRBJ2-7	TGTGCCATCAGTGAGTCCCCGGAGGGATACGAGCAGTACTTC	CAISESPEGYEQYF
TRBD1	many	TRBV29-1	TRBJ1-2	TGCAGCGTTGTGGGGGTTTGGGGACAGAACAACTATGGCTACACCTTC	CSVVGVWGQNNYGYTF
.	few	TRBV9	TRBJ1-2	TGTGCCAGCAGCCAAGCTAAGGACGGACCCAACTATGGCTACACCTTC	CASSQAKDGPNYGYTF
TRBD2	.	TRBV10-2	TRBJ2-2	TGCGCCAGCAGTGAGCGAGCGGGGGGTCCGAACACCGGGGAGCTGTTTTTT	CASSERAGGPNTGELFF
.	.	TRBV29-1	TRBJ1-1	TGCAGCGTTAATGACAGGCCAAACACTGAAGCTTTCTTT	CSVNDRPNTEAFF
.	many	TRBV12-3/TRBV12-4	TRBJ1-6	TGTGCCAGCAGTTTACAGGGGTCTGTTTCACCCCTCCACTTT	CASSLQGSVSPLHF
.	.	TRBV20-1	TRBJ1-5	TGCAGTGCTAGACGTACGGACATAGGGGCGAATGGCAATCAGCCCCAGCATTTT	CSARRTDIGANGNQPQHF
.	few	TRBV11-2	TRBJ1-2	TGTGCCAGCAGACTGACGAGGGGCACCTATGGCTACACCTTC	CASRLTRGTYGYTF
.	.	TRBV7-9	TRBJ2-7	TGTGCCAGCAGCTTACTTGGAGGATCATTATCCGAGCAGTACTTC	CASSLLGGSLSEQYF
.	many	TRBV10-3	TRBJ1-2	TGTGCCATCGACCAGGGGAGCCGAGACCGCTACACCTTC	CAIDQGSRDRYTF
.	many	TRBV10-3	TRBJ1-5	TGTGCCAGCAGTGAATCCGGGGGCCTGTGGAGGTTT	CASSESGGLWRF
.	many	TRBV20-1	TRBJ1-2	TGCAGTGCTAGAGATAAGGCAGGACGTGCCTATGGCTACACCTTC	CSARDKAGRAYGYTF
.	.	TRBV19	TRBJ1-6	TGTGCCAGTAGTTCCACCGGGATCCCTAATTCACCCCTCCACTTT	CASSSTGIPNSPLHF
.	few	TRBV10-3	TRBJ2-5	TGTGCCATCAGTGAGGACCGGGGAGCGACCCAGTACTTC	CAISEDRGATQYF
TRBD1	many	TRBV9	TRBJ1-2	TGTGCCAGCAGCGTAGCGCTAACAGGGGACTATGGCTACACCTTC	CASSVALTGDYGYTF
.	.	TRBV7-9	TRBJ1-2	TGCGCCAGCAGCCAAGATGGTGACCGAGGAAGGGGCTACACCTTC	CASSQDGDRGRGYTF
.	.	TRBV29-1	TRBJ1-2	TGCAGCGGGGCAGGGAATAACTATGGCTACACCTTC	CSGAGNNYGYTF
.	.	TRBV5-1	TRBJ1-2	TGCGCCAGCAGCATCGAGGTCTCCTATGGCTACACCTTC	CASSIEVSYGYTF
.	.	TRBV2	TRBJ2-7	TGTGCCAGCAGCACGACAGGCGGGAAGAGGAACGAGCAGTACTTC	CASSTTGGKRNEQYF
TRBD2	.	TRBV2	TRBJ2-5	TGTGCCGGCAGACGCTCATCCACACTAGCGGGGGGGACAGGGACCCAGTACTTC	CAGRRSSTLAGGTGTQYF
TRBD1	.	TRBV5-4	TRBJ1-3	TGTGCCGGCCAATACAGGGGGACTGGAAACACCATATATTTT	CAGQYRGTGNTIYF
TRBD1	.	TRBV19	TRBJ1-5	TGTGCCAGTAGTCGCGGACAGGGGAACGGCAATCAGCCCCAGCATTTT	CASSRGQGNGNQPQHF
.	many	TRBV11-2	TRBJ2-7	TGTGCCAGCAGCTTTGGTGCGGGATTTGACGAGCAGTACTTC	CASSFGAGFDEQYF
TRBD2	.	TRBV10-3	TRBJ2-5	TGTGCCATCAGTGATTATGGCGGGGGGTCCCAAGAGACCCAGTACTTC	CAISDYGGGSQETQYF
.	many	TRBV7-8	TRBJ1-2	TGTGCCAGCAGCATGACAGGAAATGGCTACACCTTC	CASSMTGNGYTF
.	many	TRBV7-3	TRBJ2-7	TGTGCCAGCAGCCCGCTCCCCACGGGGGACGAGCAGTACTTC	CASSPLPTGDEQYF
.	many	TRBV29-1	TRBJ2-7	TGCAGCGTTGCGGCCAGGGGATTACACGAGCAGTACTTC	CSVAARGLHEQYF
.	.	TRBV6-5	TRBJ1-6	TGTGCCAGCGGGACGAGAAATTCGCCCCTCCACTTT	CASGTRNSPLHF